The 9 T cell receptor beta chains below were found in one sample sequenced in a study of blood T cell repertoires in COVID-19. TCRdb's copy holds only in-frame clones and misses some; the assay was immunoSEQ multiplex PCR. The sample lists 200,000 to 300,000 clones, 86% seen once, with over 2% in the top ten. Sequenced material: PBMCs or T cells enriched from blood (not recorded which). These receptors originate from a woman aged 50 to 65 who had recovered from COVID-19.

This sequence joins TRBV5-1 and TRBJ2-1, with TRBD1 matching 9 bases. V shed 4 bases, J shed 10 bases, and the junction held 6 bases outside the gene matches. The V gene's germline CDR1 is SGHRS and CDR2 YFSETQ. This CDR3 has 13 amino acids. CDR3 nucleotide sequence: TGCGCCAGCAGCGGGGGACAGGGCAGGGAGCAGTTCTTC. Translating it yields CASSGGQGREQFF.

In its sample, this clone was seen once. The genes are TRBV29-1 and TRBJ2-5; 8 bases align to TRBD1. V gave up 7 bases and J gave up 4 bases; unmatched junction bases: 5. The V gene's germline CDR1 is SQVTM and CDR2 ANQGSEA. There are 12 residues in the CDR3. DNA of the CDR3: TGCAGCGCGCTTGACAGGGGAGAGACCCAGTACTTC. This sequence encodes CSALDRGETQYF.

V is TRBV6-5 and J is TRBJ1-1, with 8 bases lining up with TRBD1. The germline gives CDR1 MNHEY, CDR2 SVGAGI. CDR3 length equals 15 residues. Trimming cost V 4 bases and J 1 base; bases outside gene matches: 5. The CDR3 reads CASSSPGQGNTEAFF. CDR3 in DNA: TGTGCCAGCAGTTCCCCTGGACAGGGGAACACTGAAGCTTTCTTT.

V is TRBV7-9 and J is TRBJ1-4; D is possibly TRBD1 (5 bases). Trimming removed 4 bases from V and 7 bases from J, with 16 bases in between. CDR3 length equals 15 residues. Germline values: CDR1 SEHNR, CDR2 FQNEAQ (reference sequence). The CDR3 is CASSWGVQDPEKLFF. The CDR3 DNA is TGTGCCAGCAGCTGGGGGGTGCAGGATCCTGAAAAACTGTTTTTT. The full variable domain, in which reference TRBV7-9 and TRBJ1-4 provide the parts outside the CDR3, is DTGVSQNPRHKITKRGQNVTFRCDPISEHNRLYWYRQTLGQGPEFLTYFQNEAQLEKSRLLSDRFSAERPKGSFSTLEIQRTEQGDSAMYLCASSWGVQDPEKLFFGSGTQLSVL.

V usage is TRBV28 and J usage is TRBJ1-5, with D uncertain. Trimming stripped 2 bases from V and 2 bases from J, with 19 bases between. Germline V gene lookup returns CDR1 MDHEN and CDR2 SYDVKM. The CDR3 sequence is 18 residues long. The CDR3 sequence: CASSLRTAEHRRNQPQHF. The CDR3 DNA reads as TGTGCCAGCAGTTTAAGGACTGCCGAACACCGACGCAATCAGCCCCAGCATTTT.

The J gene is TRBJ2-7, the V gene TRBV7-2; D might be TRBD2 (6 bases). V was shortened by 5 bases and J by 9 bases, with 17 bases between the two germline ends. The CDR3 extends over 13 amino acids. Per germline, CDR1 SGHTA and CDR2 FQGNSA. The DNA of the CDR3 is TGTGCCAGCAGCCAAGGGACTCCTGCTTCGCAGTACTTC. Its translation is CASSQGTPASQYF.

The V and J genes are TRBV30 and TRBJ2-7, with D maybe TRBD2 (6 bases). V was clipped by 4 bases and J by 12 bases, with 22 bases between them. The germline V gene has CDR1 GTSNPN and CDR2 SVGIG (reference sequence). This CDR3 comprises 13 residues. The CDR3 sequence: CAWTARDSAIRYF. The CDR3 nucleotides are TGTGCCTGGACGGCCCGGGACTCCGCCATACGGTACTTC.

The gene calls are TRBV12-3 or TRBV12-4 and TRBJ1-4; no definite D call. The ends were cut back, 1 base at V and 8 bases at J, with 5 bases in the middle. The CDR3 length is 12 residues. The CDR3: CASSLGQEKLFF. The CDR3 nucleotides read TGTGCCAGCAGTTTAGGGCAGGAAAAACTGTTTTTT.

The table lists this clone with a few counts. Other DNA sequences in this specimen translate into the identical CDR3. The rearrangement links TRBV18 to TRBJ1-2, with D possibly matching TRBD1 (6 bases). This CDR3 region has 12 residues. Germline CDR1 and CDR2: KGHSH and LQKENI. Trimming shortened V by 4 bases and J by 6 bases, and 9 bases separated the two germline ends. The CDR3 nucleotides are TGTGCCAGCTCACTACAGGGTAATGGCTACACCTTC. Encoded protein: CASSLQGNGYTF.